These 20 T cell receptor beta chains were sequenced from one sample in a study of cytomegalovirus exposure and HLA in healthy donors. Researchers ran the PCR with 60 Vbeta and 13 Jbeta primers. TCRdb keeps only in-frame clones here, not all; method: immunoSEQ multiplex PCR. This table has 130,000 or so clones, 70% to 85% appearing once. The sample consisted of PBMCs. Every receptor here comes from a woman under 30 in good health and CMV-seropositive.

V and J are TRBV7-9 and TRBJ2-3; a possible D gene is TRBD1 (5 bases). The V gene's germline CDR1 is SEHNR and CDR2 FQNEAQ (reference sequence). Trimming stripped 5 bases from V and 6 bases from J, with 18 bases between. This CDR3 comprises 15 residues. CDR3 protein: CASSHGRGAEDTQYF. CDR3 sequence (DNA): TGTGCCAGCAGCCATGGAAGGGGCGCAGAGGATACGCAGTATTTT.

This clone was recorded once. The V call is TRBV2, the J call TRBJ2-1; 14 nucleotides match TRBD2. Trimming cost V 3 bases and J 7 bases; bases outside gene matches: 2. The CDR3 has 15 amino acids. Germline V gene lookup returns CDR1 SNHLY and CDR2 FYNNEI. CDR3 sequence: CASSDRLAGGNEQFF. Here the CDR3 DNA reads TGTGCCAGCAGTGACCGACTAGCGGGGGGGAATGAGCAGTTCTTC. The entire variable domain, with the rest obtained from reference TRBV2 and TRBJ2-1, is as follows: EPEVTQTPSHQVTQMGQEVILRCVPISNHLYFYWYRQILGQKVEFLVSFYNNEISEKSEIFDDQFSVERPDGSNFTLKIRSTKLEDSAMYFCASSDRLAGGNEQFFGPGTRLTVL.

The chain links TRBV5-6 to TRBJ1-1; D remains unclear. CDR3 length equals 13 residues. V shed 3 bases and J shed 0 bases, with 6 bases lying between them. Germline CDR1 SGHDT, CDR2 YYEEEE. The CDR3 sequence is CASSYTVNTEAFF. The CDR3 DNA reads as TGTGCCAGCAGCTACACAGTGAACACTGAAGCTTTCTTT.

In regard to this clone: Germline is not matched at one junction end, which may reflect a read error. The chain has TRBV7-9 and TRBJ2-2, with no clear D. This CDR3 is built from 14 residues. The germline gives CDR1 SEHNR, CDR2 FQNEAQ (reference sequence). Here the CDR3 reads CSSSSIPGTGELFF. The DNA of the CDR3 is TGTTCCAGCAGCTCCATACCCGGCACCGGGGAGCTGTTTTTT.

The V call is TRBV6-5, the J call TRBJ2-5, with TRBD1 matching 7 bases. The CDR3 spans 14 residues. Germline CDR1 is MNHEY and CDR2 is SVGAGI. V was clipped by 6 bases and J by 5 bases; unmatched bases: 9. The CDR3 loop is CASRMTGILETQYF. The CDR3 nucleotides are TGTGCCAGCAGGATGACAGGGATATTGGAGACCCAGTACTTC.

This clone was seen a single time. The chain employs TRBV7-9 and TRBJ1-1; D unclear. Trimming removed 7 bases at V and 3 bases at J, with 15 bases between. CDR3 length: 14 amino acids. Germline V gene data show CDR1 as SEHNR and CDR2 as FQNEAQ (reference sequence). The CDR3 reads CASTYDGVDTEAFF. As DNA, the CDR3 is TGTGCCAGCACCTATGACGGGGTCGACACTGAAGCTTTCTTT.

Of note for this clone: One end of the junction is discordant with germline, which a read error may explain. This rearrangement joins TRBV7-9 to TRBJ2-7; TRBD1 matches 9 bases. The length of the CDR3 is 16 residues. Germline lookup yields CDR1 SEHNR and CDR2 FQNEAQ (reference sequence). The CDR3: CSSRGTGQGNISEQYF. DNA of the CDR3: TGTTCCAGCAGGGGGACGGGACAGGGAAACATCTCCGAGCAGTACTTC. Full variable domain (outside the CDR3, taken from reference TRBV7-9 and TRBJ2-7): DTGVSQNPRHKITKRGQNVTFRCDPISEHNRLYWYRQTLGQGPEFLTYFQNEAQLEKSRLLSDRFSAERPKGSFSTLEIQRTEQGDSAMYLCSSRGTGQGNISEQYFGPGTRLTVT.

The chain combines TRBV11-2 with TRBJ2-7, with 12 bases that match TRBD2. Per the germline V gene, CDR1 is SGHAT and CDR2 is FQNNGV. This CDR3 has 15 amino acids. The junction had 3 bases not matched to a gene; V was cut back by 4 bases and J by 2 bases. The chain's CDR3 is CASSSLAGGPYEQYF. CDR3 DNA: TGTGCCAGCAGCTCCCTAGCGGGGGGGCCCTACGAGCAGTACTTC.

For the CDR3, the DNA is TGTGCCAGCAGTTACAGCCAGGGGCTAGCCGAAGCTTTCTTT. This sequence encodes CASSYSQGLAEAFF. The rearrangement uses TRBV6-5 and TRBJ1-1; a weak D match, TRBD1 (6 bases). Germline V gene data show CDR1 as MNHEY and CDR2 as SVGAGI. CDR3 size: 14 residues. V shed 2 bases and J shed 8 bases, with 15 bases lying between them.

The rearrangement joins TRBV10-1 to TRBJ2-5; 10 bases are a match to TRBD1. The DNA end lines up better with TRBJ2-7; the J call may be wrong. The CDR3 covers 17 residues. Germline CDR1 and CDR2: WNHNN and SYGVQD (reference sequence). CDR3 protein: CASSESPGQGSTYEQYF. The CDR3 DNA reads TGCGCCAGCAGTGAGTCTCCGGGACAGGGGTCAACCTACGAGCAGTACTTC.

The sample holds a few counts of this clone. V and J are TRBV6-5 and TRBJ2-3, with 7 bases aligning to TRBD2. Per the germline V gene, CDR1 is MNHEY and CDR2 is SVGAGI. The CDR3 is made up of 15 amino acids. After removal of 5 bases from V and 6 bases from J, the junction contained 11 bases not matched to a gene. The CDR3: CASSLTLAATDTQYF. As DNA, the CDR3 is TGTGCCAGCAGTCTCACCCTAGCGGCCACGGATACGCAGTATTTT.

On this clone: A read error may account for a junction end that differs from germline. The chain has TRBV7-9 and TRBJ2-7; tentatively, D is TRBD1 (5 bases). CDR1 SEHNR and CDR2 FQNEAQ come from the germline V gene (reference sequence). The CDR3 is 16 residues long. The CDR3 sequence is CSSSLKPSKGQGEQYF. The CDR3 DNA follows: TGTTCCAGCAGCTTAAAACCGTCCAAGGGTCAGGGCGAGCAGTACTTC.

This clone was counted only a few times. V usage is TRBV11-3 and J usage is TRBJ2-1; D is possibly TRBD2 (6 bases). This CDR3 comprises 13 residues. Germline values: CDR1 SGHNT, CDR2 YENEEA. Between the trimmed V and J ends, which lost 5 bases and 7 bases, there was a span of 12 bases. CDR3 sequence (DNA): TGTGCCAGCAGCCCGGACGGGGGAAATGAGCAGTTCTTC. Translating it yields CASSPDGGNEQFF. The variable domain in full, with the rest retrieved from reference TRBV11-3 and TRBJ2-1, is EAGVVQSPRYKIIEKKQPVAFWCNPISGHNTLYWYLQNLGQGPELLIRYENEEAVDDSQLPKDRFSAERLKGVDSTLKIQPAELGDSAVYLCASSPDGGNEQFFGPGTRLTVL.

The V and J genes are TRBV5-1 and TRBJ2-3; D remains ambiguous. V lost 0 bases and J 3 bases, leaving 11 bases between the germline ends. CDR1 SGHRS and CDR2 YFSETQ come from the germline V gene. CDR3 size: 15 residues. CDR3 nucleotide sequence: TGCGCCAGCAGCTTGGTAACTCCCGATACAGATACGCAGTATTTT. This codes for CASSLVTPDTDTQYF. Full variable domain (missing parts from reference TRBV5-1 and TRBJ2-3): KAGVTQTPRYLIKTRGQQVTLSCSPISGHRSVSWYQQTPGQGLQFLFEYFSETQRNKGNFPGRFSGRQFSNSRSEMNVSTLELGDSALYLCASSLVTPDTDTQYFGPGTRLTVL.

This sequence joins TRBV9 and TRBJ1-3; 8 nucleotides line up with TRBD1. The germline V gene has CDR1 SGDLS and CDR2 YYNGEE. With 0 bases clipped from V and 2 bases from J, the junction kept 4 bases outside the gene matches. This CDR3 comprises 16 residues. The CDR3 coding sequence is TGTGCCAGCAGCGTAGCTTCAGGGGGCCCTGGAAACACCATATATTTT. Its translation: CASSVASGGPGNTIYF.

V gene TRBV19 combines with J gene TRBJ2-7; no clear D. The CDR3 runs to 16 residues. CDR1 and CDR2 (germline): LNHDA, SQIVND (reference sequence). Trimming shortened V by 0 bases and J by 1 base, and 13 bases separated the two germline ends. CDR3 sequence (DNA): TGTGCCAGTAGTATAGACCACAGTTTTAGTTCCTACGAGCAGTACTTC. It translates to CASSIDHSFSSYEQYF.

The sample holds a few counts of this clone. V usage is TRBV7-7 and J usage is TRBJ2-2, with 8 bases matching TRBD1. The CDR3 totals 20 residues. After removal of 7 bases from V and 4 bases from J, the junction contained 23 bases not matched to a gene. The germline gives CDR1 SSHAT, CDR2 FNYEAQ (reference sequence). CDR3 protein: CASNLTPGQAQMGGTGELFF. DNA of the CDR3: TGTGCCAGCAATCTCACTCCGGGACAGGCACAAATGGGTGGCACCGGGGAGCTGTTTTTT.

This chain connects TRBV6-5 to TRBJ1-2; a weak D match, TRBD1 (6 bases). The CDR3 is made up of 14 amino acids. Looked up from germline, CDR1 is MNHEY and CDR2 is SVGAGI. The V and J ends lost 0 bases and 3 bases respectively, with 8 bases between them. Here the CDR3 DNA reads TGTGCCAGCAGTTACTCGGGGGCAGACTATGGCTACACCTTC. It yields the protein CASSYSGADYGYTF.

The chain uses TRBV15 and TRBJ2-5; a possible D gene is TRBD2 (5 bases). V lost 0 bases to trimming and J lost 2 bases, with 10 bases between them. Germline CDR1 and CDR2: LNHNV and YYDKDF (reference sequence). The CDR3 consists of 15 residues. CDR3 in DNA: TGTGCCACCAGCAGAGATCCCTCGGGGCAAGAGACCCAGTACTTC. It codes for CATSRDPSGQETQYF.

CDR3 region: CASWDRGNSPLHF. CDR3 DNA: TGTGCCTCCTGGGACAGGGGTAATTCACCCCTCCACTTT. This rearrangement joins TRBV10-3 to TRBJ1-6, with 10 nucleotides matching TRBD1. Germline CDR1 and CDR2: ENHRY and SYGVKD. V lost 11 bases and J lost 6; bases outside the gene matches: 4. This CDR3 is 13 amino acids long.